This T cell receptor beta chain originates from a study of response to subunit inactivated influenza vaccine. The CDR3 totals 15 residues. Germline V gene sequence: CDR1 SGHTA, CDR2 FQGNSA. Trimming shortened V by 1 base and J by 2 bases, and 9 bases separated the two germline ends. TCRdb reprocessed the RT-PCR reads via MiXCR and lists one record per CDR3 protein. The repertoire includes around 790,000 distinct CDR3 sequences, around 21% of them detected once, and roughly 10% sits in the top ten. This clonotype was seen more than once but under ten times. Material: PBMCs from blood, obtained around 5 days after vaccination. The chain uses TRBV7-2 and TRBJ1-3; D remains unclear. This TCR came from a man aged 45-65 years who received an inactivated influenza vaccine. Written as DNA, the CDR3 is TGTGCCAGCAGCTTAGACCGGTCTGCTGGAAACACCATATATTTT. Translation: CASSLDRSAGNTIYF.